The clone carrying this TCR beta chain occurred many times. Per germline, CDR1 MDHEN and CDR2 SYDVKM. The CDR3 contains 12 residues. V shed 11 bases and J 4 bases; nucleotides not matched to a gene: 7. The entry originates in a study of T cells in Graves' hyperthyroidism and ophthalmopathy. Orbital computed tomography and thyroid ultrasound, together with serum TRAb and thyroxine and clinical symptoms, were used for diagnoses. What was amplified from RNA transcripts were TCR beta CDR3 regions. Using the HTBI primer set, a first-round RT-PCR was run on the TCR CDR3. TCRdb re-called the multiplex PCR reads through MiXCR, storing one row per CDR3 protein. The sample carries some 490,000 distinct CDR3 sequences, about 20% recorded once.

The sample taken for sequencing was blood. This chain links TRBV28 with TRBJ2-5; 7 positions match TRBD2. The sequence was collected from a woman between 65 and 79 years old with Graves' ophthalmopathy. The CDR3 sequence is CASGGRGETQYF. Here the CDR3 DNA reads TGTGCCTCCGGCGGGAGAGGAGAGACCCAGTACTTC.